The 13 T cell receptor beta chains below come from one sample, sequenced in a study of T cell repertoires in cytomegalovirus infection. TCRdb re-analysed the reads in MiXCR, keeping a single row per CDR3 protein. The data hold fewer than 700,000 distinct CDR3 sequences, with roughly 26% observed a single time. The specimen was CD8+ T cells from PBMCs. The receptors were sampled from a human donor in good health (CMV status not recorded). Some clones in this sample may be carry-over from other donors' samples.

The table lists this clonotype with many counts. The gene calls are TRBV7-8 and TRBJ1-1, with TRBD1 as a possible D gene (6 bases). Germline CDR1 is SGHVS and CDR2 is FQNEAQ. Trimming pared 5 bases from V and 3 bases from J, leaving 13 bases between. The CDR3 sequence is 14 residues long. The CDR3: CASSHPGADTEAFF. The CDR3 nucleotides are TGTGCCAGCAGCCACCCAGGGGCGGACACTGAAGCTTTCTTT.

The chain employs TRBV12-3 or TRBV12-4 and TRBJ2-1; D remains unclear. The CDR3 has 15 residues. V was cut by 3 bases and J by 6 bases, with 15 bases left in between. CDR3 in amino acids: CASSFQGPRGNEQFF. CDR3 coding DNA: TGTGCCAGCAGTTTTCAAGGTCCGAGAGGCAATGAGCAGTTCTTC.

This clonotype came up a few times. As DNA, the CDR3 is TGTGCCAGCAGCTTGAACAGGGGAATCGGCTACACCTTC. Amino acids: CASSLNRGIGYTF. V is TRBV7-9 and J is TRBJ1-2; TRBD1 matches 7 bases. Germline V gene data show CDR1 as SEHNR and CDR2 as FQNEAQ (reference sequence). The J segment lost 8 bases and the V segment lost 3 bases, leaving 6 bases of the junction unmatched. The CDR3 length is 13 residues.

The chain carries TRBV6-2 or TRBV6-3 and TRBJ1-5; perhaps TRBD1 as D (6 bases). V lost 4 bases, J lost 1 base, and 11 bases lay in between. There are 15 residues in the CDR3. Germline CDR1 reads MNHEY; CDR2 reads SVGEGT. CDR3 sequence reads: CASSLDSQSNQPQHF. In nucleotides, the CDR3 is TGTGCCAGCAGTTTGGACAGCCAGAGCAATCAGCCCCAGCATTTT.

V and J are TRBV25-1 and TRBJ2-3; 10 bases align to TRBD2. Losses at the gene ends were 6 bases for V and 2 bases for J; bases not matched to a gene: 8. CDR1 is MGHDK and CDR2 is SYGVNS in the germline V gene. There are 16 residues in the CDR3. As DNA, the CDR3 is TGTGCCAGCAGGGAGCTAGCGGGGGCGAACACAGATACGCAGTATTTT. Residues: CASRELAGANTDTQYF.

The V and J genes are TRBV20-1 and TRBJ2-3, with TRBD2 matching 11 bases. CDR3 length: 16 residues. In germline, CDR1 is DFQATT, CDR2 SNEGSKA (reference sequence). V shed 0 bases, J shed 11 bases, and the junction held 13 bases outside the gene matches. CDR3 nucleotides: TGCAGTGCTAGAGATACGCTAGCGGGGGGTCTGATAGGGCAGTATTTT. The encoded protein is CSARDTLAGGLIGQYF.

This clonotype has just a few counts. The junction does not match germline at one end; this may be a read error. J is TRBJ1-2 and V is TRBV7-9; D is unclear. CDR3 length equals 14 residues. Germline V gene sequence: CDR1 SEHNR, CDR2 FQNEAQ (reference sequence). Here the CDR3 reads CASNLEGIDGGYTF. CDR3 DNA: TGTGCCAGCAACTTAGAGGGTATCGACGGGGGCTACACCTTC.

In this sample, this clonotype turned up a few times. The rearrangement joins TRBV28 to TRBJ2-1, with D perhaps TRBD2 (6 bases). V was trimmed by 7 bases and J by 6 bases, leaving 13 bases between them. The CDR3 consists of 13 residues. Germline loops: CDR1 MDHEN, CDR2 SYDVKM. CDR3 protein: CASTEVGGNEQFF. The CDR3, as DNA: TGTGCCAGCACCGAGGTGGGAGGCAATGAGCAGTTCTTC.

Of note for this clonotype: A read error may be the cause here, since a much bigger clone is one base away. V gene TRBV7-1 combines with J gene TRBJ2-1, with TRBD2 matching over 8 bases. TRBV7-1 is classed as an ORF, of uncertain function. V lost 4 bases to trimming and J lost 6 bases; unmatched junction nucleotides: 5. The CDR3 has 14 residues. The CDR3 loop is CASSWRGEFNEQFF. In DNA, the CDR3 is TGTGCCAGCAGCTGGCGGGGGGAATTCAATGAGCAGTTCTTC.

The CDR3 here is CGTGALGEQYV. The DNA for the CDR3 is TGTGGTACAGGGGCGCTTGGCGAGCAGTACGTC. The chain couples TRBV2 to TRBJ2-7; TRBD1 matches 7 bases. This CDR3 has 11 residues. Looked up from germline, CDR1 is SNHLY and CDR2 is FYNNEI.

Concerning this clonotype: Germline and junction disagree at one end, which may indicate a read error. The chain couples TRBV4-1 to TRBJ2-7, with D uncertain. Germline CDR1 and CDR2: MGHRA and YSYEKL. CDR3 length equals 14 residues. CDR3 loop: CASATVTGSDEQYF. The CDR3, as DNA: TGTGCCAGCGCGACCGTCACGGGTTCCGACGAGCAGTACTTC.

This clonotype came up a few times. This chain links TRBV29-1 with TRBJ1-1; D is unresolved. The CDR3 extends over 11 amino acids. Germline V gives CDR1 SQVTM, CDR2 ANQGSEA. V lost 8 bases, J lost 4 bases, and 11 bases lay in between. The DNA of the CDR3 is TGCAGCTCCCCCGACGGCACTGAAGCTTTCTTT. Encoded protein: CSSPDGTEAFF.

This clonotype has a count of ten or more. This chain uses TRBV7-8 with TRBJ2-4; possibly TRBD1 or TRBD2 for D (6 bases each). The CDR3 runs to 14 residues. Trimming cost V 5 bases and J 5 bases, with 13 bases left between them. Germline assignment: CDR1 SGHVS and CDR2 FQNEAQ. The CDR3 spells CASSHGGRENIQYF. Here the CDR3 DNA reads TGTGCCAGCAGCCACGGGGGCCGGGAAAACATTCAGTACTTC.